This T cell receptor beta chain was recovered during a study of blood T cell repertoires in COVID-19. Study summary: The United States, Italy and Spain supplied acute and convalescent COVID-19 samples.

Libraries were prepared by immunoSEQ multiplex PCR; TCRdb keeps only in-frame clonotypes and omits some of them. The repertoire holds 60,000 or so clones, approximately 89% seen once, with 5.5% to 8.5% in the top ten. The specimen was peripheral blood. The clonotype originates from a man in his fifties or sixties with acute or convalescent COVID-19.

The CDR3 region is CASSAWTSGELYEQYF. CDR3 coding DNA: TGTGCCAGCAGCGCCTGGACTAGCGGGGAATTATACGAGCAGTACTTC. This chain links TRBV7-8 with TRBJ2-7, with TRBD2 identical over 12 bases. Per the germline V gene, CDR1 is SGHVS and CDR2 is FQNEAQ. J was trimmed by 4 bases and V by 5 bases; bases with no gene match: 9. This CDR3 is built from 16 residues.